The sequence of this T cell receptor (beta chain) was determined in a study of T cells after yellow fever vaccination. Overall study findings and caveats: Weaker in magnitude, the secondary response showed a faster peak on day 5 versus 15. Post-booster samples contained most primary-vaccination clones (more than 95% CD4, around 89% CD8). Abundant bulk-population clonotypes could contaminate the FACS-sorted repertoires.

The V gene lost 5 bases and the J gene lost 6 bases, with 12 bases spanning the gap. Germline lookup yields CDR1 SEHNR and CDR2 FQNEAQ (reference sequence). This CDR3 has 13 residues. UMIs were added to TCR cDNA along with a universal primer site when it was made by 5'RACE template switching. Each CDR3 protein gets one entry after TCRdb re-called the 5' RACE reads with MiXCR. This sample has over 45,000 distinct CDR3 sequences, with approximately 5.7% found just once. A few counts support this clonotype. This TCR came from a man in his late teens or twenties who received the YFV17D yellow fever vaccine. The sequenced sample was PBMCs, either bulk or a sorted T-cell subset (CD4+, CD8+, memory, or dextramer-sorted; not recorded which), obtained on the day of the yellow fever booster vaccination. V is TRBV7-9 and J is TRBJ2-3; no reliable D call. The chain's CDR3 is CASSRLLEDTQYF. The CDR3 nucleotides are TGTGCCAGCAGCCGTCTGTTAGAGGATACGCAGTATTTT.